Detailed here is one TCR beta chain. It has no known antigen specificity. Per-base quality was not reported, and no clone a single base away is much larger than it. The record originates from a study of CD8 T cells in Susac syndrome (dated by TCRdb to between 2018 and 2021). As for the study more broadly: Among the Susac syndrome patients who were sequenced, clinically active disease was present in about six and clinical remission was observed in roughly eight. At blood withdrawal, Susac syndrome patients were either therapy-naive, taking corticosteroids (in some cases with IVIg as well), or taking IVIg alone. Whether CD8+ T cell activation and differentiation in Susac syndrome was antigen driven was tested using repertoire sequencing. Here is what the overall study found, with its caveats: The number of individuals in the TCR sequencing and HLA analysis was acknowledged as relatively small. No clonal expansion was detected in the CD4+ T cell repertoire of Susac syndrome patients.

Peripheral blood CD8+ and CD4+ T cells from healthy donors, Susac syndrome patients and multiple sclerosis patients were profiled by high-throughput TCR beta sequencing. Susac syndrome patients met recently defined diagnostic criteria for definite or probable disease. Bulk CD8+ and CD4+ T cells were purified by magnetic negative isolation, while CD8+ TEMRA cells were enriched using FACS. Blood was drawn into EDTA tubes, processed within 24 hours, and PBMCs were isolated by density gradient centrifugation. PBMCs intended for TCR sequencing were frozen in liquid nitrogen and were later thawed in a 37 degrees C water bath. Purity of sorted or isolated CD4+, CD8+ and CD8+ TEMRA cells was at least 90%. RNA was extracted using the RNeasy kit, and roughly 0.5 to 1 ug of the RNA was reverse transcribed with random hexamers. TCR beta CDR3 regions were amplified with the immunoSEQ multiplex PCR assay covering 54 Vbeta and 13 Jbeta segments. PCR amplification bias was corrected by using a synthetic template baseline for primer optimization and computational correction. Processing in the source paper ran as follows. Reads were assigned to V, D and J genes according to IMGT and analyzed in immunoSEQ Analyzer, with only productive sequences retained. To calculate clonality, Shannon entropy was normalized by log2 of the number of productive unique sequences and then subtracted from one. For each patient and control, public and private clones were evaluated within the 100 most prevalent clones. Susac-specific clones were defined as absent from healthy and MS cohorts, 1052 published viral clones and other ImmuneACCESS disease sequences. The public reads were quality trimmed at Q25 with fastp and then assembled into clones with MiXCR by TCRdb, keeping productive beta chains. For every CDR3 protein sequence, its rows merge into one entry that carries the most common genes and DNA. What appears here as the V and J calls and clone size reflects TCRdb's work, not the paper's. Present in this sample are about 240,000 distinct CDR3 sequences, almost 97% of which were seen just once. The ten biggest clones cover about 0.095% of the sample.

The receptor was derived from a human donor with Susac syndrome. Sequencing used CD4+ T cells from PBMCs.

In nucleotide form, the sequence is TGCAGTGCTACAGGACACGCGGGAGAAAAACTGTTTTTT. This codes for CSATGHAGEKLFF. The sequence is built from TRBV20-1 and TRBJ1-4; a tentative D call is TRBD1 (5 bases match). There are 13 amino acids in the CDR3, from cysteine to phenylalanine inclusive. Only CDR3 DNA remains: 39 bases, in frame from the first base. Reading the germline V gene (reference sequence) gives CDR1 DFQATT and CDR2 SNEGSKA. V gives up 4 bases and J gives up 8 bases, and the segment between their germline ends measures 14 bases.